These 8 T cell receptor beta chains were all obtained from the same sample, sequenced in a study of T cells in Graves' hyperthyroidism and ophthalmopathy. Template material for amplifying TCR beta CDR3 regions consisted of RNA transcripts. TCR CDR3 underwent first-round RT-PCR with the HTBI primer set. TCRdb redid the calling of the multiplex PCR reads with MiXCR, one entry per CDR3 protein. The sample consists of more than 500,000 distinct CDR3 sequences, roughly 15% of them appearing once. Sequencing was carried out using blood. These receptor sequences come from a woman aged 40 to 50 with Graves' ophthalmopathy.

The table lists this clonotype with many counts. This sequence joins TRBV12-5 and TRBJ1-1; D gene ambiguous. The CDR3 is 14 residues long. Germline lookup yields CDR1 LGHNT and CDR2 FRNRAP. V lost 6 bases and J 4 bases, leaving 15 bases between the germline ends. The CDR3 DNA reads as TGTGCTAGTGGACCGGACGCACGGGGCACTGAAGCTTTCTTT. This gives the protein CASGPDARGTEAFF. The complete variable domain, with remaining parts taken from reference TRBV12-5 and TRBJ1-1, reads DARVTQTPRHKVTEMGQEVTMRCQPILGHNTVFWYRQTMMQGLELLAYFRNRAPLDDSGMPKDRFSAEMPDATLATLKIQPSEPRDSAVYFCASGPDARGTEAFFGQGTRLTVV.

This clonotype occurred many times. The chain has TRBV5-1 and TRBJ1-2; 9 bases are a match to TRBD1. The CDR3 totals 16 residues. J lost 8 bases, V lost 4 bases, and 15 bases had no gene match. From germline, CDR1 is SGHRS and CDR2 YFSETQ. Here the CDR3 DNA reads TGCGCCAGCAGCCCTAGGAACAACAGGGGGCTCGACGGCTACACCTTC. Residues: CASSPRNNRGLDGYTF.

This CDR3 is CASSRPLNRGGEQYF. For the CDR3, the DNA is TGTGCCAGCAGCCGCCCCTTGAACAGAGGGGGCGAGCAGTACTTC. The V gene is TRBV7-8, the J gene TRBJ2-7, with a weak D call TRBD1 (6 bases). With 5 bases removed from V and 6 bases from J, the gap between germline ends came to 20 bases. This CDR3 has 15 residues. Germline-derived CDR1 and CDR2 are SGHVS and FQNEAQ.

There are many counts of this clonotype. The chain is built from TRBV2 and TRBJ2-1, with 7 positions matching TRBD1. This CDR3 region has 12 residues. V dropped 5 bases and J dropped 15; count of bases not matched to a gene: 10. Germline V gene sequence: CDR1 SNHLY, CDR2 FYNNEI. The CDR3 region has the DNA TGTGCCAGCAGTCCGACCCGGGACAGACCGTTCTTC. Its translation: CASSPTRDRPFF.

This clonotype was counted a few times. This chain connects TRBV6-2 or TRBV6-3 to TRBJ2-7, with D tentatively TRBD1 (6 bases). The ends were cut back, 7 bases at V and 0 bases at J, with 10 bases in the middle. The CDR3 is 13 residues long. Germline CDR1 reads MNHEY; CDR2 reads SVGEGT. The CDR3 bases are TGTGCCAGCACCACAGGGCTCTCCTACGAGCAGTACTTC. Residues: CASTTGLSYEQYF.

This clonotype was detected many times. The DNA for the CDR3 is TGTGCCAGCAGTTTGGGAGGGAGGGGTCGAGAGACCCAGTACTTC. Amino acid sequence: CASSLGGRGRETQYF. This chain joins TRBV28 and TRBJ2-5, with 7 bases fitting TRBD2. Germline lookup yields CDR1 MDHEN and CDR2 SYDVKM. The V segment lost 3 bases and the J segment 4 bases; nucleotides outside the gene matches: 8. The CDR3 runs to 15 residues.

Here the CDR3 reads CASNWGRRRNTGELFF. The CDR3 region has the DNA TGTGCCAGTAATTGGGGGCGTAGGAGGAACACCGGGGAGCTGTTTTTT. This chain connects TRBV19 to TRBJ2-2; TRBD1 might be the D (6 bases). This CDR3 spans 16 amino acids. Germline lookup yields CDR1 LNHDA and CDR2 SQIVND (reference sequence). Deletions cut 7 bases from V and 1 base from J, with 16 bases between.

This sequence joins TRBV19 and TRBJ2-7, with TRBD1 matching 9 bases. From germline, CDR1 is LNHDA and CDR2 SQIVND (reference sequence). This CDR3 has 14 residues. Germline trimming cut 9 bases from V and 3 bases from J; bases unmatched to any gene: 9. The CDR3 is CASHRTGEFYEQYF. CDR3 bases: TGTGCCAGCCATAGGACAGGGGAATTCTACGAGCAGTACTTC. Full variable domain (outside the CDR3, taken from reference TRBV19 and TRBJ2-7): DGGITQSPKYLFRKEGQNVTLSCEQNLNHDAMYWYRQDPGQGLRLIYYSQIVNDFQKGDIAEGYSVSREKKESFPLTVTSAQKNPTAFYLCASHRTGEFYEQYFGPGTRLTVT.